A single TCR beta chain is shown here with its context. Its antigen is undetermined. The data were obtained in a study of CD4 T cells in lung cancer. Across the whole study: Blood T cells were screened for responses to candidate mutation neoepitopes. Whole-study results and caveats: Possibly, some blood-derived responses are in vitro primed naive T cells.

V was trimmed by 4 bases and J by 6 bases, leaving 15 bases between them. This CDR3 region has 13 residues. Looked up from germline, CDR1 is SQVTM and CDR2 is ANQGSEA. The data were produced by immunoSEQ multiplex PCR, yet TCRdb's version contains in-frame clones alone and is incomplete. Of more than 9,000 clones in the sample, roughly three fifths were seen once. The lung tissue was taken at least 3 cm from the tumor in the same resection. The origin of this receptor is a man aged 55 to 69 with non-small cell lung cancer. The source material was normal lung tissue taken away from the tumor. This sequence joins TRBV29-1 and TRBJ2-5; possibly TRBD1 for D (6 bases). The CDR3 DNA follows: TGCAGCGTTGCCGTGGCAGGGGCCAAGACCCAGTACTTC. Translation: CSVAVAGAKTQYF.